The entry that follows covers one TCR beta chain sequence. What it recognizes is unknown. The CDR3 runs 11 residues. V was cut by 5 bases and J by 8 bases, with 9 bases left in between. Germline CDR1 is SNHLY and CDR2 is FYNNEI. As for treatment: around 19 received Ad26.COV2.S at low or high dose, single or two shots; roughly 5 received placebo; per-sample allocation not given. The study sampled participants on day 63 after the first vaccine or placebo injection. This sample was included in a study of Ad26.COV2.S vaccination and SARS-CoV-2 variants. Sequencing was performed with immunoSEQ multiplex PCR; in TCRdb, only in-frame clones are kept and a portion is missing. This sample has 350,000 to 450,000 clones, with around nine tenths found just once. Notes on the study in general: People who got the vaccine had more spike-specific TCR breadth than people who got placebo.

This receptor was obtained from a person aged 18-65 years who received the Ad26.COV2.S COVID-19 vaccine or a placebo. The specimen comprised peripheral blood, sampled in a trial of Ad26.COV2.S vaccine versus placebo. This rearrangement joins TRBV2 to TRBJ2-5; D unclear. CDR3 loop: CASSTPNTQYF. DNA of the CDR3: TGTGCCAGCAGTACCCCCAATACCCAGTACTTC.